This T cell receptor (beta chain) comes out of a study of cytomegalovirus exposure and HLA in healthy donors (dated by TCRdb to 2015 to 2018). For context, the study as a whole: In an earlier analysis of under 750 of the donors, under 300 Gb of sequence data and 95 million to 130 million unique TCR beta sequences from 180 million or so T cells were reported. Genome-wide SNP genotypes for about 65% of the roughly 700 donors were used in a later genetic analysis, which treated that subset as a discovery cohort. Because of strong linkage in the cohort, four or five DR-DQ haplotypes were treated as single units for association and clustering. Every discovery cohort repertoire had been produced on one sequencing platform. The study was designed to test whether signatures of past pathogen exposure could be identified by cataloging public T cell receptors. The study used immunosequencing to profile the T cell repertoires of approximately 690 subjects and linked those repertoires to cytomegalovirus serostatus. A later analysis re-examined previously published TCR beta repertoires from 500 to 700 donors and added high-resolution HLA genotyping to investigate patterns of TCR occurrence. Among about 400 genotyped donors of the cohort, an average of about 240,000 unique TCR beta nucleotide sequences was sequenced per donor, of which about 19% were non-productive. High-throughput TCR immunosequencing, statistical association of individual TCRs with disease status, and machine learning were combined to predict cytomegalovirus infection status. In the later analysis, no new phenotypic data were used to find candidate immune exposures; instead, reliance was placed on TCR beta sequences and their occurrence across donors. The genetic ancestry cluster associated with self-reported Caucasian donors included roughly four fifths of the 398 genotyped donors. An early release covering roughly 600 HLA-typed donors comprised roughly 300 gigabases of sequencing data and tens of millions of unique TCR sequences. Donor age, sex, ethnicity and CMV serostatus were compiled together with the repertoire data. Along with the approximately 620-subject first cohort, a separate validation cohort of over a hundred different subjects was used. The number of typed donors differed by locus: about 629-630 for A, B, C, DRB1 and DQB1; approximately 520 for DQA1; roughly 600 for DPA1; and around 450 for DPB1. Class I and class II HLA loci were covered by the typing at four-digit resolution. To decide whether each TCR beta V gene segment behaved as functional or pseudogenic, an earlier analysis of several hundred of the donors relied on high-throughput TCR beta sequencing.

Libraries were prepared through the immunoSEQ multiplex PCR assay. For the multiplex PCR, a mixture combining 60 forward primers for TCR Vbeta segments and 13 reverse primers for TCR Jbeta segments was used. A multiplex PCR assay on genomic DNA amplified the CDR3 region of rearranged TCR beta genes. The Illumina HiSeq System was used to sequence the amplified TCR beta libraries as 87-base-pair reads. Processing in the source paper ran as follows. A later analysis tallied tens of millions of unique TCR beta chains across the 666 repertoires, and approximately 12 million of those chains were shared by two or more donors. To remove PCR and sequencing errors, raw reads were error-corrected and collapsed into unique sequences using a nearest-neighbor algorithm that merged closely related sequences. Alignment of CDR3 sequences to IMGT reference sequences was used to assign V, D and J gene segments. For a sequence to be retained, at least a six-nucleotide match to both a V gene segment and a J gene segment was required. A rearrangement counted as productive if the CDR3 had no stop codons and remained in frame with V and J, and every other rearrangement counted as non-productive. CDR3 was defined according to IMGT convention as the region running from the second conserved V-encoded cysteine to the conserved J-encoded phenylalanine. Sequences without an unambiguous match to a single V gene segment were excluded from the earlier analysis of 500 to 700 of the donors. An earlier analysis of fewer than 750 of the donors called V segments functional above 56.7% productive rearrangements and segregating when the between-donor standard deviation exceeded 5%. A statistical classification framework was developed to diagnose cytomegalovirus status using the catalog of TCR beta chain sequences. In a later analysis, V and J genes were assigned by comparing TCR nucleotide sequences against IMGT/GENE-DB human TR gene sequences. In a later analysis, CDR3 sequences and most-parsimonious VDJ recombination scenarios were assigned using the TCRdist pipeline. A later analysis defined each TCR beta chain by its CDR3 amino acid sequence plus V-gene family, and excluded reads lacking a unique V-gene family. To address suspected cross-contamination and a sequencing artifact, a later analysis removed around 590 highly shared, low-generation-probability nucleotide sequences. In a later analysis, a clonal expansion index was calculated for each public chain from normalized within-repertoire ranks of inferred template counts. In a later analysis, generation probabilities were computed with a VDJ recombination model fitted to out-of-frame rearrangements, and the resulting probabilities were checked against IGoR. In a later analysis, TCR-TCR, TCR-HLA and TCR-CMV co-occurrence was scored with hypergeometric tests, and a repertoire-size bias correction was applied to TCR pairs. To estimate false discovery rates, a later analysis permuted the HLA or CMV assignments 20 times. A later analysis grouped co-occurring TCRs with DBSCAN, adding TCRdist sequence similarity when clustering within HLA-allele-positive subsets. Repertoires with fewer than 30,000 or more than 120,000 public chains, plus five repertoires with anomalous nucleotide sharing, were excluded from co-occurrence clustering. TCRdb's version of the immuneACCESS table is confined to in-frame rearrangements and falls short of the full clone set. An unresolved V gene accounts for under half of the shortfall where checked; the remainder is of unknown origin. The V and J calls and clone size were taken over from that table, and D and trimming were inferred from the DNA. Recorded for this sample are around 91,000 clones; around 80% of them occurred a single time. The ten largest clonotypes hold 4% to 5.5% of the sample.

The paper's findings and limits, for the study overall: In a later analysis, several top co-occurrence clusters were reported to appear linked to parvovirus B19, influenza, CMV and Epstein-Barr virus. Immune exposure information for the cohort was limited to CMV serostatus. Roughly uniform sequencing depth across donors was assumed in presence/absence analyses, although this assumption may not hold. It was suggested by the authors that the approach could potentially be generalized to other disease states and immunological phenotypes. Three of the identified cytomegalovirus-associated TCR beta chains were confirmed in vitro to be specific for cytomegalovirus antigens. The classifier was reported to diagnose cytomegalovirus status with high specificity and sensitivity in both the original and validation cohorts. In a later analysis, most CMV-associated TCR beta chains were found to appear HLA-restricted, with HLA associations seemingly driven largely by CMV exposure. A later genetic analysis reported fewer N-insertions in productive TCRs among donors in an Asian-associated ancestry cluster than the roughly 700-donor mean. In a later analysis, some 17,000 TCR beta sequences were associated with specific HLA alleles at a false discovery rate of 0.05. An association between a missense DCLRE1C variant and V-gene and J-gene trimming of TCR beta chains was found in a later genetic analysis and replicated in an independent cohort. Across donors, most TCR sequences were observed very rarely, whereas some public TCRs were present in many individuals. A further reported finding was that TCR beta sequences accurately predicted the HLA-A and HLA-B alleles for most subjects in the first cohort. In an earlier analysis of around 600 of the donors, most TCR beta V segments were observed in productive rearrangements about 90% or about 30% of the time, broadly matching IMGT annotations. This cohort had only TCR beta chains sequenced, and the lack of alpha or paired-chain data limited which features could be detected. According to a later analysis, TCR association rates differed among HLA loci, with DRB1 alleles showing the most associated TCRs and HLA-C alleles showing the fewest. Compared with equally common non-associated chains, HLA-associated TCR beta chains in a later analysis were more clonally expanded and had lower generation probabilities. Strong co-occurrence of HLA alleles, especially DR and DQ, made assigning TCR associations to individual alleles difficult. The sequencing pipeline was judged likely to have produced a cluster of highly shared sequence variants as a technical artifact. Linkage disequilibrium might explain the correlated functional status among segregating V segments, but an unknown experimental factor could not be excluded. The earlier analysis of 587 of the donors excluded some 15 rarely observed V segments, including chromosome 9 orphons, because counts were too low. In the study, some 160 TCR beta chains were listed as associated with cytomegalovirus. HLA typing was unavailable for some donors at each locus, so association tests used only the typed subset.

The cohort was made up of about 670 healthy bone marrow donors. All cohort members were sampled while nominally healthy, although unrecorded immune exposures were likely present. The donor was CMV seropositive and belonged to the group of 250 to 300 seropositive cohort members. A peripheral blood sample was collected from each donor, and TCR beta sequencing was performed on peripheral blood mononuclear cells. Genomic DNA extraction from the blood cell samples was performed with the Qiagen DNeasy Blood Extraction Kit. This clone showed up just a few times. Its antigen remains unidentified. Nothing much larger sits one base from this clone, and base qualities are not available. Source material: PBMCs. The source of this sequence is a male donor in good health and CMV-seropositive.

The sequence in DNA is TGTGCCTGGAGTGTATCCCCCTCGGTCCTGTTTTTT. Translated, this is CAWSVSPSVLFF. The chain is assembled from TRBV30 and TRBJ2-2, with no confident D gene call. The CDR3 runs 12 residues from the cysteine to the phenylalanine. Only CDR3 DNA remains: 36 bases, in frame from the first base. Deletion took 0 bases off V and 14 bases off J, with a span of 13 bases between the germline ends. The germline V gene (reference sequence) sets CDR1 to GTSNPN and CDR2 to SVGIG.